The 3 T cell receptor beta chains in this list originate from one sample, sequenced in a study of vaccination and CD4 T cells after COVID-19. These receptors have no known antigen. Cultured CD4+ T cell DNA was sequenced using the Oncomine TCR Beta short-read assay. Each CDR3 protein is one row after TCRdb ran MiXCR on the PCR reads. The sample gives 12,000 or so distinct CDR3 sequences, approximately 64% of which show up once; 7.5% to 8.5% is in the top ten. Regarding treatment: approximately nine-day PBMC culture with coronavirus spike peptide pools or control peptides (ViraFEST assay). The sample comprised CD4+ T cells from blood, cultured in vitro. The receptor source for this set is a human donor who had recovered from COVID-19.

The chain carries TRBV5-1 and TRBJ2-3; D is perhaps TRBD2 (6 bases). The CDR3 sequence is 14 residues long. The germline V and J ends were trimmed by 1 base and 6 bases, with 12 bases remaining between them. Germline lookup yields CDR1 SGHRS and CDR2 YFSETQ. CDR3 amino acids: CASSLLLAGDTQYF. CDR3 nucleotide sequence: TGCGCCAGCAGCTTGTTACTAGCAGGTGATACGCAGTATTTT. Variable domain in full (rest from reference TRBV5-1 and TRBJ2-3): KAGVTQTPRYLIKTRGQQVTLSCSPISGHRSVSWYQQTPGQGLQFLFEYFSETQRNKGNFPGRFSGRQFSNSRSEMNVSTLELGDSALYLCASSLLLAGDTQYFGPGTRLTVL.

By sample share, this clonotype is large. The chain uses TRBV5-5 and TRBJ2-5; maybe TRBD2 (5 bases). Trimming pared 5 bases from V and 5 bases from J, leaving 16 bases between. CDR1 is SGHKS, CDR2 YYEKEE, per germline (reference sequence). The CDR3 consists of 14 residues. The CDR3 loop is CASSPSTGTETQYF. CDR3 bases: TGTGCCAGCAGTCCAAGTACGGGAACTGAGACCCAGTACTTC.

The V and J genes are TRBV28 and TRBJ1-1; 7 bases align to TRBD1. The CDR3 sequence is 14 residues long. The V and J ends lost 10 bases and 1 base, in that order; junction bases with no gene match: 9. Germline CDR1 is MDHEN and CDR2 is SYDVKM. The CDR3 sequence is CATLRGLTNTEAFF. The CDR3 region has the DNA TGTGCCACCCTGAGGGGGCTTACGAACACTGAAGCTTTCTTT.